The 11 T cell receptor beta chains below come from one sample, sequenced in a study of blood T cell repertoires in COVID-19 (dated by TCRdb to about 2020). Receptor amplification or capture employed the immunoSEQ multiplex PCR assay. Held by TCRdb, this immuneACCESS table contains in-frame sequences only and omits some clones. Under half of the omission traces to an unresolved V gene where checked; the cause of the rest is unknown. This sample comprises 70,000 to 85,000 clones, about 91% of them detected only once. In total, the top ten clones hold 4.5% to 5.5% of the sample. The material sequenced was peripheral blood. The source is a woman aged 55-75 years with active COVID-19.

CDR3 in amino acids: CASTPRLSTDTQYF. The CDR3 region has the DNA TGTGCCAGCACCCCCCGACTCTCCACAGATACGCAGTATTTT. The V gene is TRBV7-2, the J gene TRBJ2-3; the D is unclear. The CDR3 loop spans 14 amino acids. Trimming removed 7 bases at V and 2 bases at J, with 13 bases between. Per the germline V gene, CDR1 is SGHTA and CDR2 is FQGNSA.

Note on this clone: At one end, the junction sequence differs from germline, possibly due to a read error. V and J are TRBV5-4 and TRBJ1-1, with TRBD1 matching 8 bases. The CDR3 sequence is 14 residues long. Looked up from germline, CDR1 is SGHNT and CDR2 is YYREEE (reference sequence). The CDR3 nucleotides are TGTGCCAGCAGATTGGAGACAGGGGACACTGAAGCTTTCTTT. Its translation is CASRLETGDTEAFF.

The rearrangement links TRBV12-3 or TRBV12-4 to TRBJ2-3; the D is unclear. The CDR3 runs to 13 residues. Trimming left V 5 bases short and J 5 bases short, with 11 bases between. Here the CDR3 DNA reads TGTGCCAGCAGTCTGTTGCCGGGAGATACGCAGTATTTT. Translation: CASSLLPGDTQYF.

This chain links TRBV19 with TRBJ1-5; tentatively, D is TRBD1 (6 bases). Per germline, CDR1 LNHDA and CDR2 SQIVND (reference sequence). This CDR3 spans 16 amino acids. The germline V and J ends were trimmed by 3 bases and 3 bases, with 15 bases remaining between them. The CDR3 nucleotides are TGTGCCAGTAGTATTACCTGGACAGTGATCAATCAGCCCCAGCATTTT. This gives the protein CASSITWTVINQPQHF.

This clone was detected once. The CDR3 here is CASSYVSNEQFF. CDR3 bases: TGTGCCAGCAGTTACGTTTCGAATGAGCAGTTCTTC. The chain employs TRBV6-6 and TRBJ2-1, with no clear D. CDR3 length equals 12 residues. Trimming cost V 2 bases and J 7 bases, with 6 bases left between them. Germline lookup yields CDR1 MNHNY and CDR2 SVGAGI (reference sequence).

The chain uses TRBV19 and TRBJ2-1; a weak D match, TRBD2 (6 bases). This CDR3 has 16 amino acids. Germline V gene data show CDR1 as LNHDA and CDR2 as SQIVND (reference sequence). Trimming pared 0 bases from V and 7 bases from J, leaving 16 bases between. The CDR3 sequence: CASSIDPLAGGNEQFF. Here the CDR3 DNA reads TGTGCCAGTAGTATAGACCCGCTAGCCGGGGGAAATGAGCAGTTCTTC.

The rearrangement joins TRBV18 to TRBJ1-6; perhaps TRBD1 as D (6 bases). The germline V and J ends were trimmed by 3 bases and 10 bases, with 10 bases remaining between them. The CDR3 extends over 13 amino acids. Germline loops: CDR1 KGHSH, CDR2 LQKENI. The CDR3 reads CASSPTGTSPLHF. CDR3 nucleotide sequence: TGTGCCAGCTCACCCACAGGGACCTCACCCCTCCACTTT.

CDR3 region: CASSEAARELWAEQYF. The CDR3 nucleotides read TGTGCCAGCAGTGAAGCCGCGCGGGAACTCTGGGCCGAGCAGTACTTC. J is TRBJ2-7 and V is TRBV28, with D perhaps matching TRBD2 (6 bases). Germline lookup yields CDR1 MDHEN and CDR2 SYDVKM. The CDR3 extends over 16 amino acids. V lost 5 bases and J lost 6, with 23 bases in between.

The chain's CDR3 is CASSIGLAGGHEQYF. CDR3 DNA: TGTGCCAGTAGTATAGGACTAGCGGGAGGCCACGAGCAGTACTTC. V and J are TRBV19 and TRBJ2-7; TRBD2 agrees at 13 bases. CDR3 length equals 15 residues. CDR1 is LNHDA and CDR2 is SQIVND in the germline V gene (reference sequence). V trimming: 1 base; J trimming: 5 bases; junction bases outside the gene matches: 2.

This chain uses TRBV11-2 with TRBJ1-1; 7 nucleotides agree with TRBD1. The CDR3 spans 14 residues. Germline CDR1 and CDR2: SGHAT and FQNNGV. With 6 bases clipped from V and 1 base from J, the junction kept 5 bases outside the gene matches. In nucleotides, the CDR3 is TGTGCCAGCAGGTTGGGACAGCGGAACACTGAAGCTTTCTTT. Encoded protein: CASRLGQRNTEAFF.

CDR3 bases: TGTGCCAGCACCGAGGGGGCAAAAGAGACCCAGTACTTC. Translated, it gives CASTEGAKETQYF. V gene TRBV5-6 combines with J gene TRBJ2-5; 7 bases match TRBD1. The V segment lost 6 bases and the J segment 3 bases; nucleotides outside the gene matches: 5. Germline V gene lookup returns CDR1 SGHDT and CDR2 YYEEEE. The CDR3 is 13 amino acids. The full variable domain, with the rest looked up from reference TRBV5-6 and TRBJ2-5, is DAGVTQSPTHLIKTRGQQVTLRCSPKSGHDTVSWYQQALGQGPQFIFQYYEEEERQRGNFPDRFSGHQFPNYSSELNVNALLLGDSALYLCASTEGAKETQYFGPGTRLLVL.